This TCR beta chain is from a study of blood T cell repertoires in COVID-19. Germline values: CDR1 MDHEN, CDR2 SYDVKM. V lost 5 bases, J lost 12 bases, and 9 bases stayed unmatched. The length of the CDR3 is 12 residues. Sequenced by immunoSEQ multiplex PCR; TCRdb stores in-frame clones only, minus some. Among roughly 430,000 clones listed, 70% to 90% were seen once. Participants spanned ages about 18 to 95 years and resided in 24 US areas. Sequencing was carried out using PBMCs or T cells enriched from blood (not recorded which). J is TRBJ2-7 and V is TRBV28; 8 nucleotides match TRBD1. The sequence was collected from a woman in her forties with acute COVID-19. The CDR3 spells CASSPQWTGLYF. The CDR3 DNA follows: TGTGCCAGCAGTCCTCAGTGGACAGGGCTGTACTTC.